Following are 10 T cell receptor beta chains from one sample sequenced in a study of CD8 T cells in ankylosing spondylitis. TCRdb used MiXCR to reprocess the 5' RACE reads, holding one entry per CDR3 protein. The table has 85,000 to 90,000 distinct CDR3 sequences, more than 25% seen once. Sequenced: blood, either unsorted or a sorted T cell fraction (not recorded which). The receptors were gathered from a male donor with ankylosing spondylitis or in good health (not recorded which).

The sample holds a few counts of this clonotype. J is TRBJ2-5 and V is TRBV19; D not resolved. The V and J ends lost 2 bases and 5 bases respectively, with 9 bases between them. The CDR3 length is 13 residues. Germline V lookup: CDR1 LNHDA, CDR2 SQIVND (reference sequence). CDR3: CASSIIVWETQYF. The CDR3 DNA reads TGTGCCAGTAGTATAATAGTCTGGGAGACCCAGTACTTC.

The J gene is TRBJ1-1, the V gene TRBV7-9; TRBD1 aligns across 7 bases. Germline CDR1 is SEHNR and CDR2 is FQNEAQ (reference sequence). With V trimmed by 4 bases and J by 1 base, 3 bases remained unmatched. This CDR3 has 14 residues. In nucleotides, the CDR3 is TGTGCCAGCAGCTCCAGGACAGGGAACACTGAAGCTTTCTTT. Translating it yields CASSSRTGNTEAFF.

The rearrangement uses TRBV5-6 and TRBJ2-7; 7 bases match TRBD2. V lost 4 bases and J lost 3; bases outside the gene matches: 4. Germline V lookup: CDR1 SGHDT, CDR2 YYEEEE. This CDR3 has 13 residues. CDR3 amino acids: CASSTGTNYEQYF. The CDR3 DNA sequence: TGTGCCAGCAGCACGGGGACTAACTACGAGCAGTACTTC.

CDR3 nucleotide sequence: TGCGCCAGCAGCCACGGGACAGTCCGGGACAATGAGCAGTTCTTC. Translating it yields CASSHGTVRDNEQFF. This rearrangement joins TRBV5-1 to TRBJ2-1; 7 bases agree with TRBD1. Germline CDR1 and CDR2: SGHRS and YFSETQ. The J segment lost 5 bases and the V segment lost 4 bases, leaving 9 bases of the junction unmatched. The length of the CDR3 is 15 residues.

This chain links TRBV6-1 with TRBJ1-5; the D gene is possibly TRBD1 (6 bases). The CDR3 totals 17 residues. Trimming pared 7 bases from V and 4 bases from J, leaving 23 bases between. CDR1 and CDR2 from the germline V gene are MNHNS and SASEGT. The CDR3 DNA sequence: TGTGCCAGCAATCGGGGGACAACAATCGTCCAAAATCAGCCCCAGCATTTT. This codes for CASNRGTTIVQNQPQHF.

This chain joins TRBV10-3 and TRBJ2-1, with a weak D call TRBD2 (6 bases). The germline V gene encodes CDR1 ENHRY and CDR2 SYGVKD. This CDR3 region has 16 residues. Between the trimmed V and J ends, which lost 6 bases and 1 base, there was a span of 16 bases. The CDR3 here is CAISAGAGRSYNEQFF. In DNA, the CDR3 is TGTGCCATCAGCGCGGGCGCGGGGCGGTCCTACAATGAGCAGTTCTTC.

The rearrangement links TRBV5-1 to TRBJ2-3; no definite D call. This CDR3 comprises 14 residues. Trimming took 0 bases from V and 2 from J, leaving 7 bases between them. Germline loops: CDR1 SGHRS, CDR2 YFSETQ. CDR3 region: CASSLDLNTDTQYF. In DNA form, the CDR3 reads TGCGCCAGCAGCTTGGATCTAAACACAGATACGCAGTATTTT.

The table lists this clonotype with a few counts. At one end, the junction sequence differs from germline, possibly due to a read error. CDR3 DNA: TGTGCCAGCAGCTTAGAAGCTTCCGAAAAACATTTT. Amino acids: CASSLEASEKHF. V gene TRBV7-8 combines with J gene TRBJ1-3; D call uncertain. Germline-derived CDR1 and CDR2 are SGHVS and FQNEAQ. CDR3 size: 12 residues. Looking up the rest from reference TRBV7-8 and TRBJ1-3 gives the full variable domain: GAGVSQSPRYKVAKRGQDVALRCDPISGHVSLFWYQQALGQGPEFLTYFQNEAQLDKSGLPSDRFFAERPEGSVSTLKIQRTQQEDSAVYLCASSLEASEKHFGEGSWLTVV.

The gene calls are TRBV29-1 and TRBJ2-2; TRBD2 aligns across 9 bases. Germline CDR1 SQVTM, CDR2 ANQGSEA. V dropped 3 bases and J dropped 5; count of bases not matched to a gene: 4. This CDR3 has 14 amino acids. The CDR3 DNA is TGCAGCGTTGAGAATAGCGGGAGAACCGGGGAGCTGTTTTTT. Encoded protein: CSVENSGRTGELFF.

This clonotype appeared many times. The V gene is TRBV20-1, the J gene TRBJ2-3; D ambiguous. Germline CDR1 is DFQATT and CDR2 is SNEGSKA (reference sequence). This CDR3 is built from 14 residues. Deletions cut 1 base from V and 4 bases from J, with 12 bases between. In DNA, the CDR3 is TGCAGTGCTAGAGTCCCAACCGATCCAGATACGCAGTATTTT. This codes for CSARVPTDPDTQYF.